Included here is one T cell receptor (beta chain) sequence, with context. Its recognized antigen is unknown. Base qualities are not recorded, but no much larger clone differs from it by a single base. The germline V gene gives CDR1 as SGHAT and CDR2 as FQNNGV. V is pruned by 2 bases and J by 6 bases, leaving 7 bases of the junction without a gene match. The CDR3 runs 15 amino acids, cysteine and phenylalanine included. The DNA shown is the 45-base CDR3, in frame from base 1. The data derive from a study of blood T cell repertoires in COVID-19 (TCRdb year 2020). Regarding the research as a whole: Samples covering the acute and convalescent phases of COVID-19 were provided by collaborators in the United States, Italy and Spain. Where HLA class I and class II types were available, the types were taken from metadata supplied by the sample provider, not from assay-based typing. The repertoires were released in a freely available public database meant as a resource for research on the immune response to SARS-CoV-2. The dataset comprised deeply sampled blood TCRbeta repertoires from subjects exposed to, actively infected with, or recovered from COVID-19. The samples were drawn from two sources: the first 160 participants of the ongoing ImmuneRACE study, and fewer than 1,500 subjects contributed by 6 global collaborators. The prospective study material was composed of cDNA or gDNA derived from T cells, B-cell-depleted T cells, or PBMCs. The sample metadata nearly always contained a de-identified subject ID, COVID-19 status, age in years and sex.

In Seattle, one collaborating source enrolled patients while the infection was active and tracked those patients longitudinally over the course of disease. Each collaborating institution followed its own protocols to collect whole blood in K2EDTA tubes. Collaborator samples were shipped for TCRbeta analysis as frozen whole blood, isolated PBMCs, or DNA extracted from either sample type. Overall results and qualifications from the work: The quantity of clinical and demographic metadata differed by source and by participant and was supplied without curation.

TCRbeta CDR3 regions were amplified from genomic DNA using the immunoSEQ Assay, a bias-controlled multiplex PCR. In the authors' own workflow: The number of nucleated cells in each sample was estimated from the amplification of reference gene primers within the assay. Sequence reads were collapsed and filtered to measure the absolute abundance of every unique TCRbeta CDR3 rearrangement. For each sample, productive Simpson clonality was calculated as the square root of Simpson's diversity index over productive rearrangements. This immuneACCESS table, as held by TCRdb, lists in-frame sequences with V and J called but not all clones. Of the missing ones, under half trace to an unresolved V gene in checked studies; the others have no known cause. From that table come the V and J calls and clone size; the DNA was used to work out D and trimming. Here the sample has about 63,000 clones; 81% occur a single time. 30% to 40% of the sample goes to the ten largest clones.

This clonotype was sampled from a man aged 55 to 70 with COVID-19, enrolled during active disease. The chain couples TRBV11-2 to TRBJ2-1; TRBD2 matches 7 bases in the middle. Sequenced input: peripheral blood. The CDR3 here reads CASSLRLADRNEQFF. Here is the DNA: TGTGCCAGCAGCTTAAGGCTAGCGGACCGCAATGAGCAGTTCTTC.